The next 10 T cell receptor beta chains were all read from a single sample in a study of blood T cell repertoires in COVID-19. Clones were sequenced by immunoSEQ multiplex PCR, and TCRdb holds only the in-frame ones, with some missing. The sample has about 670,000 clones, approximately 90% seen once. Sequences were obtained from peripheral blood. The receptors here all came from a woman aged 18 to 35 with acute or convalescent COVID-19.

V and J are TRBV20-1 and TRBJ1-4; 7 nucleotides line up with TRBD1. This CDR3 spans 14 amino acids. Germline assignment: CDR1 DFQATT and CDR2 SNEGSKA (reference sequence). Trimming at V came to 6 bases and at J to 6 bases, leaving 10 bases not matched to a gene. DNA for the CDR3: TGCAGTGCCAGTCGTACCGGGACAGATGAAAAACTGTTTTTT. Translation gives CSASRTGTDEKLFF.

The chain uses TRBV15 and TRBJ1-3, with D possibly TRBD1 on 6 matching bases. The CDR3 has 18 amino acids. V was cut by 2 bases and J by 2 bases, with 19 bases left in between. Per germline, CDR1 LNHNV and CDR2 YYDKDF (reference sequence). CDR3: CATSRFSTGSLAGNTIYF. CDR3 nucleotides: TGTGCCACCAGCAGATTCTCGACAGGTTCTTTAGCTGGAAACACCATATATTTT.

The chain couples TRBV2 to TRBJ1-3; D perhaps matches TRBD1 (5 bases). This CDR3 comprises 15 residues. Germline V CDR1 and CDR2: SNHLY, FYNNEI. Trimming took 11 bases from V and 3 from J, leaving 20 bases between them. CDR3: CAWRPWGDDGNTIYF. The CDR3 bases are TGTGCCTGGCGACCTTGGGGGGATGATGGAAACACCATATATTTT.

DNA for the CDR3: TGTGCCAGCAGCTCGGGAGGGGGTTTTTATCAGCCCCAGCATTTT. Translation: CASSSGGGFYQPQHF. This chain uses TRBV11-2 with TRBJ1-5, with a weak D call TRBD1 (6 bases). Trimming removed 4 bases at V and 5 bases at J, with 15 bases between. Germline CDR1 SGHAT, CDR2 FQNNGV. The CDR3 is 15 amino acids. Full variable domain (missing parts from reference TRBV11-2 and TRBJ1-5): EAGVAQSPRYKIIEKRQSVAFWCNPISGHATLYWYQQILGQGPKLLIQFQNNGVVDDSQLPKDRFSAERLKGVDSTLKIQPAKLEDSAVYLCASSSGGGFYQPQHFGDGTRLSIL.

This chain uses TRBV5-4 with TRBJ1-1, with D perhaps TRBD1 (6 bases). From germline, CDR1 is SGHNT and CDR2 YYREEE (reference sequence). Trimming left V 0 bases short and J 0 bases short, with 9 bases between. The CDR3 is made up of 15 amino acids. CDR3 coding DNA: TGTGCCAGCAGCTTGGGACAGGAGATGAACACTGAAGCTTTCTTT. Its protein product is CASSLGQEMNTEAFF.

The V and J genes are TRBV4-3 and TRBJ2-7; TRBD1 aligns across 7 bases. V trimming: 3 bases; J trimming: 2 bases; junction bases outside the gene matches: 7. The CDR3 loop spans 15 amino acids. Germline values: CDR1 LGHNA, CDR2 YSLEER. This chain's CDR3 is CASSQSGTAAYEQYF. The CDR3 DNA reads TGCGCCAGCAGCCAGTCCGGGACAGCAGCCTACGAGCAGTACTTC.

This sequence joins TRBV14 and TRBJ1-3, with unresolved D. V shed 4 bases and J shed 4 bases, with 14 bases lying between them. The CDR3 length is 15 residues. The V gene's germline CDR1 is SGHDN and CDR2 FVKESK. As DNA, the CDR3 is TGTGCCAGCAGCCGACTGGAGGTATCCGGAAACACCATATATTTT. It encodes CASSRLEVSGNTIYF. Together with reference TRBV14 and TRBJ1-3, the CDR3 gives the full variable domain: EAGVTQFPSHSVIEKGQTVTLRCDPISGHDNLYWYRRVMGKEIKFLLHFVKESKQDESGMPNNRFLAERTGGTYSTLKVQPAELEDSGVYFCASSRLEVSGNTIYFGEGSWLTVV.

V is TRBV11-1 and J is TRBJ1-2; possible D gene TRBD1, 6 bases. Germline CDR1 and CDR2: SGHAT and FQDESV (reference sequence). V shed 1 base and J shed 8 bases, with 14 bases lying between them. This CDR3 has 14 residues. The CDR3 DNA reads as TGTGCCAGCAGCTTAGGACAGGAAAGGGGAGGCTACACCTTC. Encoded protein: CASSLGQERGGYTF.

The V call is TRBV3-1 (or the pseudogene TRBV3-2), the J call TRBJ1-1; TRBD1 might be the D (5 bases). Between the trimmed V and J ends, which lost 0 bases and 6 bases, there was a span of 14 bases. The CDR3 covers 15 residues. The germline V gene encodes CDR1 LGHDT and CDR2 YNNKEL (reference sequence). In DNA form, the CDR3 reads TGTGCCAGCAGCCAAGAAAGCTATCTGGGGCCTGAAGCTTTCTTT. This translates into CASSQESYLGPEAFF.

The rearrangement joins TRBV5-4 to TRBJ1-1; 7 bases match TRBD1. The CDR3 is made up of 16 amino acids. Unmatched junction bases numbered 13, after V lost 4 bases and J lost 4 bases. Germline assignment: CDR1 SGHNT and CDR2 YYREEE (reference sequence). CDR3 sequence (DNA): TGTGCCAGCAGCATCCCAACAGGGGCCGTGGTCACTGAAGCTTTCTTT. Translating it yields CASSIPTGAVVTEAFF.